Described below is a single T cell receptor beta chain sequence and its context. The read ends 3 residues shy of where the CDR3 ends; the end is completed using the germline J gene. immunoSEQ multiplex PCR used an average of about 1,200 ng genomic DNA. The repertoire was sequenced with immunoSEQ multiplex PCR; TCRdb's copy has only in-frame clones and lacks some. This specimen shows tens of thousands of clones; the ten leading clones hold 4.2%. This entry is derived from a study of T cells in women clearing cervical HPV infection. With V trimmed by 4 bases and J by 7 bases, 10 bases remained unmatched. CDR1 and CDR2 (germline): MGHRA, YSYEKL. The CDR3 has 18 residues. Cervical HPV DNA detected by MY09/MY11 PCR, typed by dot-blot.

The chain has TRBV4-1 and TRBJ2-1, with 16 bases that match TRBD2. Sequencing was carried out using blood buffy coat. This clonotype originated in a woman aged 18 to 69 with a cervical HPV16 infection that either progressed to CIN3+ or cleared (not recorded which). This chain's CDR3 is CASSPAVGLAGGQNEQFF. The sequenced part of the CDR3 DNA is TGCGCCAGCAGCCCTGCTGTGGGACTAGCGGGGGGGCAGAATGAG.